The 25 T cell receptor beta chains below come from one sample, sequenced in a study of cytomegalovirus exposure and HLA in healthy donors. Clones were sequenced by immunoSEQ multiplex PCR, and TCRdb holds only the in-frame ones, with some missing. The sample lists some 290,000 clones, 70% to 90% occurring once. What was sequenced was PBMCs. The receptors come from a man aged 25 to 40 in good health and CMV-seronegative.

V usage is TRBV29-1 and J usage is TRBJ1-4, with TRBD1 matching 10 bases. Looked up from germline, CDR1 is SQVTM and CDR2 is ANQGSEA. The CDR3 sequence is 13 residues long. The V gene end was trimmed by 4 bases and the J gene end by 5 bases; junction bases not matched to a gene: 1. The CDR3 loop reads CSVGDRGNEKLFF. CDR3 bases: TGCAGCGTTGGGGACAGGGGAAATGAAAAACTGTTTTTT.

The chain combines TRBV4-1 with TRBJ1-4; the D is unclear. Trimming removed 1 base at V and 0 bases at J, with 9 bases between. Germline V gene data show CDR1 as MGHRA and CDR2 as YSYEKL. The CDR3 spans 16 residues. The CDR3 region has the DNA TGCGCCAGCAGCCAAGTGTCACCAGCAACTAATGAAAAACTGTTTTTT. Translated, it gives CASSQVSPATNEKLFF.

V and J are TRBV5-6 and TRBJ1-3; D might be TRBD1 (5 bases). The CDR3 is made up of 17 amino acids. Trimming stripped 1 base from V and 11 bases from J, with 25 bases between. Germline V gives CDR1 SGHDT, CDR2 YYEEEE. CDR3 protein: CASSLKKSRAWVSAIYF. In nucleotides, the CDR3 is TGTGCCAGCAGCTTGAAGAAGAGCAGGGCCTGGGTCAGCGCCATATATTTT.

This clone was observed a single time. This chain links TRBV6-1 with TRBJ1-2; tentative D call: TRBD1 (6 bases). The germline V gene has CDR1 MNHNS and CDR2 SASEGT. The CDR3 is made up of 13 amino acids. V shed 8 bases and J shed 6 bases, with 16 bases lying between them. CDR3 bases: TGTGCCAGCGGTCCAGAGCAGGGGAATGGCTACACCTTC. It is translated as CASGPEQGNGYTF.

This clone was seen a few times. The rearrangement joins TRBV4-1 to TRBJ1-5, with D hard to call. The germline gives CDR1 MGHRA, CDR2 YSYEKL. V was cut by 0 bases and J by 2 bases, with 11 bases left in between. The CDR3 spans 16 residues. CDR3 protein: CASSQEGQDGNQPQHF. CDR3 in DNA: TGCGCCAGCAGCCAAGAGGGCCAAGATGGCAATCAGCCCCAGCATTTT.

This clone was observed a few times. Other DNA sequences in this sample translate to the same CDR3. V is TRBV30 and J is TRBJ1-5; weak D call: TRBD1 (6 bases). CDR3 size: 13 residues. The germline V gene has CDR1 GTSNPN and CDR2 SVGIG (reference sequence). V lost 0 bases to trimming and J lost 6 bases, with 9 bases between them. CDR3 nucleotides: TGTGCCTGGAGTGTGGGGGCCAGTCAGCCCCAGCATTTT. Encoded protein: CAWSVGASQPQHF.

This clone was counted between two and nine times. V and J are TRBV18 and TRBJ1-5, with a tentative D call TRBD1 (6 bases). The CDR3 spans 17 residues. Per germline, CDR1 KGHSH and CDR2 LQKENI. The germline V and J ends were trimmed by 8 bases and 2 bases, with 22 bases remaining between them. The CDR3 is CASADNRVGIGNQPQHF. In DNA form, the CDR3 reads TGTGCCAGCGCCGATAACAGGGTCGGAATTGGCAATCAGCCCCAGCATTTT. The full variable domain, with the rest looked up from reference TRBV18 and TRBJ1-5, is NAGVMQNPRHLVRRRGQEARLRCSPMKGHSHVYWYRQLPEEGLKFMVYLQKENIIDESGMPKERFSAEFPKEGPSILRIQQVVRGDSAAYFCASADNRVGIGNQPQHFGDGTRLSIL.

This clone was observed a single time. This chain links TRBV5-8 with TRBJ1-1; the D gene is possibly TRBD1 (6 bases). Trimming pared 4 bases from V and 5 bases from J, leaving 15 bases between. Germline V lookup: CDR1 SGHTS, CDR2 YDEGEE. The CDR3 totals 14 residues. The CDR3 loop is CASSTKDSRTEAFF. The CDR3 nucleotides read TGTGCCAGCAGCACTAAGGACAGCCGTACTGAAGCTTTCTTT.

This clone was seen only once. The J gene is TRBJ2-5, the V gene TRBV5-4; a possible D gene is TRBD2 (5 bases). This CDR3 is 13 amino acids long. Per the germline V gene, CDR1 is SGHNT and CDR2 is YYREEE (reference sequence). Trimming shortened V by 2 bases and J by 3 bases, and 8 bases separated the two germline ends. In DNA, the CDR3 is TGTGCCAGCAGCTTCAAAGCGGAAGAGACCCAGTACTTC. The encoded protein is CASSFKAEETQYF.

The CDR3 DNA reads TGTGCCAGCAGCTTAGGGCAAATCTATGGCTACACCTTC. Amino acids: CASSLGQIYGYTF. V usage is TRBV7-9 and J usage is TRBJ1-2; D unclear. Trimming removed 1 base from V and 4 bases from J, with 7 bases in between. The germline V gene has CDR1 SEHNR and CDR2 FQNEAQ (reference sequence). CDR3 length equals 13 residues.

The rearrangement uses TRBV11-3 and TRBJ2-1; a weak D match, TRBD2 (6 bases). This CDR3 has 15 amino acids. Trimming took 1 base from V and 3 from J, leaving 10 bases between them. Germline values: CDR1 SGHNT, CDR2 YENEEA. The CDR3 coding sequence is TGTGCCAGCAGCTTAGGGAGGGACCACTACAATGAGCAGTTCTTC. Translating gives CASSLGRDHYNEQFF.

The DNA for the CDR3 is TGTGCCAGCAGCTTAGTCGCGGACAGGGGACCCTACAATGAGCAGTTCTTC. Amino acid sequence: CASSLVADRGPYNEQFF. This sequence joins TRBV7-6 and TRBJ2-1, with 9 bases lining up with TRBD1. The CDR3 is 17 amino acids. The V gene end was trimmed by 1 base and the J gene end by 2 bases; junction bases not matched to a gene: 6. Germline V gene sequence: CDR1 SGHVS, CDR2 FNYEAQ.

In DNA, the CDR3 is TGCAGCGTTGAAGGCTTTCAGGTCCCCTACGAGCAGTACTTC. As protein: CSVEGFQVPYEQYF. The rearrangement uses TRBV29-1 and TRBJ2-7; unclear D gene. The CDR3 has 14 residues. V dropped 1 base and J dropped 2 bases, with 12 bases sitting between them. CDR1 is SQVTM and CDR2 is ANQGSEA in the germline V gene.

The rearrangement joins TRBV27 to TRBJ2-7, with 7 bases lining up with TRBD1. This CDR3 region has 16 residues. V lost 3 bases, J lost 8 bases, and 16 bases stayed unmatched. Germline lookup yields CDR1 MNHEY and CDR2 SMNVEV (reference sequence). CDR3 in DNA: TGTGCCAGCAGTTTTAATGGTGGCCGGCAGGGGGTCAAGCAGTACTTC. It is translated as CASSFNGGRQGVKQYF.

The chain combines TRBV27 with TRBJ1-6, with D perhaps TRBD1 (6 bases). Trimming took 8 bases from V and 8 from J, leaving 19 bases between them. The V gene's germline CDR1 is MNHEY and CDR2 SMNVEV (reference sequence). The CDR3 spans 15 residues. The CDR3 sequence is CASAEGGGLYSPLHF. The CDR3 DNA follows: TGTGCCAGCGCTGAAGGGGGGGGACTCTATTCACCCCTCCACTTT.

This chain uses TRBV18 with TRBJ1-3; no clear D gene. This CDR3 region has 12 residues. Looked up from germline, CDR1 is KGHSH and CDR2 is LQKENI. Trimming took 7 bases from V and 4 from J, leaving 8 bases between them. CDR3 coding DNA: TGTGCCAGCTTCTCCTACGGAAACACCATATATTTT. Its translation is CASFSYGNTIYF.

This rearrangement joins TRBV6-1 to TRBJ1-2; TRBD1 agrees at 7 bases. The trim removed 5 bases at V and 9 bases at J, leaving 3 bases unmatched. CDR3 length equals 11 residues. Germline loops: CDR1 MNHNS, CDR2 SASEGT. The CDR3 DNA is TGTGCCAGCAGTCAGGGGGTCCGCTACACCTTC. Protein: CASSQGVRYTF.

The V call is TRBV5-5, the J call TRBJ2-3, with 12 positions matching TRBD2. CDR1 and CDR2 (germline): SGHKS, YYEKEE (reference sequence). The CDR3 consists of 15 residues. J gave up 5 bases and V 4 bases, and 5 bases lay outside the gene matches. The CDR3 DNA follows: TGTGCCAGCAGCGGACTAGCGGGGTCGGTAGATACGCAGTATTTT. Its protein product is CASSGLAGSVDTQYF.

This chain uses TRBV18 with TRBJ1-5; 10 positions match TRBD1. Trimming took 3 bases from V and 6 from J; bases not matched to a gene: 2. This CDR3 is 14 amino acids long. CDR1 and CDR2 from the germline V gene are KGHSH and LQKENI. The CDR3 spells CASSPWTGGQPQHF. CDR3 DNA: TGTGCCAGCTCACCCTGGACAGGGGGTCAGCCCCAGCATTTT.

CDR3 in DNA: TGTGCCATCAGTGAGTCGGGGACAGGGGCCTACGAGCAGTACTTC. It encodes CAISESGTGAYEQYF. The chain combines TRBV10-3 with TRBJ2-7, with 10 nucleotides matching TRBD1. CDR3 size: 15 residues. Trimming took 0 bases from V and 2 from J; bases not matched to a gene: 1. Per the germline V gene, CDR1 is ENHRY and CDR2 is SYGVKD.

The chain joins TRBV4-3 to TRBJ1-2, with 7 bases fitting TRBD1. Trimming cost V 7 bases and J 4 bases; bases outside gene matches: 6. There are 13 residues in the CDR3. In germline, CDR1 is LGHNA, CDR2 YSLEER. CDR3 DNA: TGCGCCAGCAATTCCAGGGGGTCCTATGGCTACACCTTC. It codes for CASNSRGSYGYTF.

The chain uses TRBV15 and TRBJ2-7; D is perhaps TRBD2 (5 bases). Per the germline V gene, CDR1 is LNHNV and CDR2 is YYDKDF (reference sequence). The length of the CDR3 is 14 residues. V lost 3 bases to trimming and J lost 6 bases, with 15 bases between them. CDR3 DNA sequence: TGTGCCACCAGCAGTCGTATCGGGGTTCGCGAGCAGTACTTC. Protein sequence: CATSSRIGVREQYF.

This sequence joins TRBV6-1 and TRBJ1-1, with D perhaps TRBD1 (6 bases). Deletions cut 4 bases from V and 0 bases from J, with 9 bases between. This CDR3 is built from 14 residues. Germline CDR1 reads MNHNS; CDR2 reads SASEGT. This chain's CDR3 is CASSVGTLNTEAFF. The CDR3 nucleotides are TGTGCCAGCAGTGTTGGGACATTGAACACTGAAGCTTTCTTT.

This chain joins TRBV5-1 and TRBJ2-7; 8 nucleotides match TRBD1. This CDR3 spans 16 amino acids. Germline-derived CDR1 and CDR2 are SGHRS and YFSETQ. Trimming cost V 0 bases and J 2 bases; bases outside gene matches: 7. For the CDR3, the DNA is TGCGCCAGCAGCTTGGATCCAGGGGGCAATACCTACGAGCAGTACTTC. Translation gives CASSLDPGGNTYEQYF. The full variable domain, its missing parts supplied by reference TRBV5-1 and TRBJ2-7, is KAGVTQTPRYLIKTRGQQVTLSCSPISGHRSVSWYQQTPGQGLQFLFEYFSETQRNKGNFPGRFSGRQFSNSRSEMNVSTLELGDSALYLCASSLDPGGNTYEQYFGPGTRLTVT.

The chain links TRBV7-9 to TRBJ2-2, with D perhaps TRBD2 (6 bases). Germline CDR1 SEHNR, CDR2 FQNEAQ (reference sequence). This CDR3 comprises 13 residues. The V end was cut by 1 base, the J end by 7 bases, with 7 bases between. The chain's CDR3 is CASSLGEVGELFF. The CDR3, as DNA: TGTGCCAGCAGCTTAGGGGAGGTCGGGGAGCTGTTTTTT. The entire variable domain, with the rest obtained from reference TRBV7-9 and TRBJ2-2, is as follows: DTGVSQNPRHKITKRGQNVTFRCDPISEHNRLYWYRQTLGQGPEFLTYFQNEAQLEKSRLLSDRFSAERPKGSFSTLEIQRTEQGDSAMYLCASSLGEVGELFFGEGSRLTVL.